This TCR beta chain was found in a study of blood T cell repertoires in COVID-19. Sequencing used immunoSEQ multiplex PCR; TCRdb keeps in-frame clones, though not all of them. The data show more than 250,000 clones, 87% seen once. Sequencing used peripheral blood. The receptor comes from a man aged 45-60 years with active or convalescent COVID-19.

CDR3 sequence (DNA): TGTGCCAGCGGAAAGGGGCCCGTCCAAGAGACCCAGTACTTC. This sequence encodes CASGKGPVQETQYF. The chain couples TRBV7-2 to TRBJ2-5; the D gene is possibly TRBD1 (5 bases). V dropped 8 bases and J dropped 1 base, with 14 bases sitting between them. CDR3 length equals 14 residues. Germline CDR1 reads SGHTA; CDR2 reads FQGNSA.